This T cell receptor beta chain was sequenced during a study of T cells expressing NK-cell markers. The wider study: The study drew TCR beta repertoires from sorted CD3+CD56+NKG2C+, CD3+CD56+NKG2C- and CD3+CD56-NKG2C+ T cells. One of eight sequenced donors was HCMV-seronegative; the other seven were seropositive.

The authors generated TCR beta cDNA through 5'RACE template switching with UMIs. TCRdb reanalyzed the 5' RACE reads and collapses them to one entry per CDR3 protein, without DNA. The table lists about 460,000 distinct CDR3 sequences. CDR1 ENHRY and CDR2 SYGVKD come from the germline V gene. This CDR3 region has 16 residues. Overall study findings and caveats: Whether expanded NKG2C-expressing T cell clones recognize HCMV is unknown.

Remarks on this clonotype: Antigen unknown.

This chain joins TRBV10-3 and TRBJ2-2; there is no DNA to check the TCRdb D call of TRBD1. Input material: blood T cells: a sorted CD56 or NKG2C T cell subset, CD4+ or CD8+ T cells, or bulk PBMC T cells (not recorded which). The sequence was collected from a woman aged 45-60 years in good health. The CDR3 protein is CAISKRQGLDTGELFF.